This T cell receptor (beta chain) was observed in a study of blood T cells in healthy people across ages. In the study overall: Capture via template switching afforded approximately one barcoded beta molecule per two T cells.

Findings of the study overall: With age, beta diversity per million T cells declined roughly linearly, significantly by approximately 40. Naive T cell percentage showed a strong correlation with TCR beta diversity.

Comment on this clonotype: Its antigen is not known. A read error may account for a junction end that differs from germline.

The CDR3 has 18 amino acids. Germline V gene data show CDR1 as SGHTA and CDR2 as FQGTGA. The sample providers were healthy Caucasian people from Russia, aged roughly 6 to 95. Then a second PCR, running about 6 to 11 cycles, was carried out with a sample-barcoded 5' primer and a J-beta primer mix. TCRdb reanalysed the 5' RACE reads using MiXCR and keeps one entry per CDR3 protein. This table has some 1.8 million distinct CDR3 sequences, around 42% appearing once. The chain links TRBV7-3 to TRBJ2-6, with TRBD1 as a possible D gene (6 bases). This TCR was sampled from a human donor in good health. Sequenced input: blood. CDR3 in DNA: TGTGCCAGCAGCCCCGACTATGGGGTACGGGCAGGGGCCAACGTCCCGACTTTC. Protein product: CASSPDYGVRAGANVPTF.